The next 18 T cell receptor beta chains were all read from a single sample in a study of OX40 agonist ivuxolimab in advanced cancers. Sequencing was performed with immunoSEQ multiplex PCR; in TCRdb, only in-frame clones are kept and a portion is missing. The sample yields roughly 67,000 clones, approximately 91% seen once. The sequenced sample was CD4+ or CD8+ T cells sorted from blood, obtained in a trial of the OX40 agonist ivuxolimab. The source of these receptors is an adult with an advanced solid tumor such as melanoma, head and neck, liver or kidney cancer.

The chain has TRBV5-1 and TRBJ1-1; no firm D call. This CDR3 has 14 amino acids. The V end was cut by 4 bases, the J end by 1 base, with 11 bases between. The germline V gene has CDR1 SGHRS and CDR2 YFSETQ. The CDR3 protein is CASSPGVWNTEAFF. CDR3 DNA sequence: TGCGCCAGCAGCCCGGGCGTCTGGAACACTGAAGCTTTCTTT.

J is TRBJ2-1 and V is TRBV2; TRBD1 matches 7 bases. Trimming took 4 bases from V and 5 from J; bases not matched to a gene: 8. Germline CDR1 is SNHLY and CDR2 is FYNNEI. The CDR3 extends over 15 amino acids. This CDR3 is CASSGGYRGDNEQFF. Here the CDR3 DNA reads TGTGCCAGCAGTGGTGGGTACAGGGGAGACAATGAGCAGTTCTTC.

This chain links TRBV11-2 with TRBJ1-1; D unclear. The CDR3 covers 13 residues. Germline assignment: CDR1 SGHAT and CDR2 FQNNGV. Trimming took off 2 bases at V and 2 bases at J, with 6 bases between the two ends. This CDR3 reads CASSLQFNTEAFF. DNA for the CDR3: TGTGCCAGCAGCTTACAGTTTAACACTGAAGCTTTCTTT.

About this clone itself: A read error may produce the germline difference seen at one junction end. Here the CDR3 DNA reads TGTGCCAGCATCTGGGATATCGCGAACGCTGAAGCTTTCTTT. This encodes CASIWDIANAEAFF. V and J are TRBV6-6 and TRBJ1-1; D gene uncertain. CDR3 length: 14 residues. Germline V CDR1 and CDR2: MNHNY, SVGAGI (reference sequence).

The gene calls are TRBV15 and TRBJ2-1; D is uncertain. Germline lookup yields CDR1 LNHNV and CDR2 YYDKDF (reference sequence). There are 12 residues in the CDR3. The V gene lost 4 bases and the J gene lost 7 bases, with 8 bases spanning the gap. The CDR3 sequence: CATSTRANEQFF. CDR3 in DNA: TGTGCCACCAGCACGAGAGCGAATGAGCAGTTCTTC.

V usage is TRBV7-2 and J usage is TRBJ1-3, with D maybe TRBD1 (5 bases). The germline V gene encodes CDR1 SGHTA and CDR2 FQGNSA. The CDR3 consists of 16 residues. Trimming cost V 2 bases and J 0 bases, with 11 bases left between them. This CDR3 is CASSLNSGGSGNTIYF. DNA for the CDR3: TGTGCCAGCAGCTTAAACTCTGGGGGCTCTGGAAACACCATATATTTT. Full variable domain (outside the CDR3, taken from reference TRBV7-2 and TRBJ1-3): GAGVSQSPSNKVTEKGKDVELRCDPISGHTALYWYRQSLGQGLEFLIYFQGNSAPDKSGLPSDRFSAERTGGSVSTLTIQRTQQEDSAVYLCASSLNSGGSGNTIYFGEGSWLTVV.

The chain is built from TRBV6-6 and TRBJ2-3, with D unresolved. CDR1 and CDR2 from the germline V gene are MNHNY and SVGAGI (reference sequence). The V and J ends lost 9 bases and 4 bases respectively, with 11 bases between them. The CDR3 spans 12 residues. Here the CDR3 reads CARSRFADTQYF. The CDR3 DNA sequence: TGTGCCAGAAGTCGGTTCGCAGATACGCAGTATTTT.

The rearrangement links TRBV4-1 to TRBJ2-3; tentatively, D is TRBD1 (5 bases). The CDR3 has 15 amino acids. Germline CDR1 and CDR2: MGHRA and YSYEKL. The germline V and J ends were trimmed by 5 bases and 2 bases, with 14 bases remaining between them. The DNA for the CDR3 is TGCGCCAGCAGCTTTGACAGTGGGGACACAGATACGCAGTATTTT. Its protein is CASSFDSGDTDTQYF.

The V call is TRBV2, the J call TRBJ1-2, with D possibly being TRBD1 (6 bases). Trimming removed 4 bases from V and 8 bases from J, with 14 bases in between. This CDR3 contains 13 residues. Germline V lookup: CDR1 SNHLY, CDR2 FYNNEI. The CDR3 DNA reads as TGTGCCAGCAGTGCTACAGGGACCCCCGGCTACACCTTC. Protein product: CASSATGTPGYTF.

This sequence joins TRBV5-4 and TRBJ1-2; D uncertain. The CDR3 is made up of 13 amino acids. V gave up 4 bases and J gave up 3 bases, with 10 bases separating them. The germline CDR1 and CDR2 sequences are SGHNT and YYREEE (reference sequence). The CDR3 nucleotides are TGTGCCAGCAGCCTCATCGGGTACTATGGCTACACCTTC. It translates to CASSLIGYYGYTF.

The rearrangement links TRBV18 to TRBJ2-2; D is uncertain. Germline V CDR1 and CDR2: KGHSH, LQKENI. The CDR3 loop spans 17 amino acids. V lost 5 bases and J 4 bases, leaving 20 bases between the germline ends. The CDR3 loop reads CASSNNQPGTGTGELFF. The CDR3 DNA reads as TGTGCCAGCTCAAATAACCAGCCGGGCACGGGCACCGGGGAGCTGTTTTTT. Full variable domain (outside the CDR3, taken from reference TRBV18 and TRBJ2-2): NAGVMQNPRHLVRRRGQEARLRCSPMKGHSHVYWYRQLPEEGLKFMVYLQKENIIDESGMPKERFSAEFPKEGPSILRIQQVVRGDSAAYFCASSNNQPGTGTGELFFGEGSRLTVL.

This clone was observed a few times. The chain carries TRBV6-5 and TRBJ2-1; 9 bases agree with TRBD2. This CDR3 spans 15 amino acids. V gave up 8 bases and J gave up 7 bases; unmatched junction bases: 12. Germline V lookup: CDR1 MNHEY, CDR2 SVGAGI. The DNA for the CDR3 is TGTGCCAGCCGACTTGGGACTAGCCGGGGGAATGAGCAGTTCTTC. Its protein product is CASRLGTSRGNEQFF.

The chain links TRBV2 to TRBJ1-1; D not certain. V was clipped by 7 bases and J by 0 bases, with 21 bases between them. The CDR3 spans 17 residues. In germline, CDR1 is SNHLY, CDR2 FYNNEI. The CDR3 loop reads CASKSGQFVPLNTEAFF. For the CDR3, the DNA is TGTGCCAGCAAAAGTGGGCAATTCGTCCCCTTGAACACTGAAGCTTTCTTT.

The chain uses TRBV9 and TRBJ2-1; D gene uncertain. The CDR3 totals 15 residues. The V end lost 0 bases, the J end lost 6 bases, and 13 bases lay between the germline ends. Looked up from germline, CDR1 is SGDLS and CDR2 is YYNGEE. CDR3 DNA sequence: TGTGCCAGCAGCGTAGGTAGGTGGGAAGCCAATGAGCAGTTCTTC. Translated, it gives CASSVGRWEANEQFF.

Notes on this clone: The junction differs from germline at one of its ends, possibly a read error. The chain's CDR3 is CASSSHVNYEGHF. CDR3 nucleotide sequence: TGTGCCAGCTCGTCCCACGTGAACTACGAGGGGCACTTC. The V and J genes are TRBV18 and TRBJ2-7, with D perhaps assigned TRBD1 or TRBD2 (5 bases each). The CDR3 loop spans 13 amino acids. Per germline, CDR1 KGHSH and CDR2 LQKENI. Variable domain in full (rest from reference TRBV18 and TRBJ2-7): NAGVMQNPRHLVRRRGQEARLRCSPMKGHSHVYWYRQLPEEGLKFMVYLQKENIIDESGMPKERFSAEFPKEGPSILRIQQVVRGDSAAYFCASSSHVNYEGHFGPGTRLTVT.

This chain joins TRBV28 and TRBJ1-6, with 10 bases matching TRBD1. The CDR3 loop spans 18 amino acids. The V and J ends lost 1 base and 5 bases, in that order; junction bases with no gene match: 8. In germline, CDR1 is MDHEN, CDR2 SYDVKM. The DNA of the CDR3 is TGTGCCAGCAGTTTATTTCTCGACAGGGGGCCTCATAATTCACCCCTCCACTTT. It codes for CASSLFLDRGPHNSPLHF.

In this sample, this clone turned up once. The CDR3 region is CASSLPGDNSPLHF. The CDR3 nucleotides are TGTGCCAGCAGCTTGCCGGGGGATAATTCACCCCTCCACTTT. The chain couples TRBV5-6 to TRBJ1-6, with D perhaps TRBD1 (5 bases). Trimming shortened V by 1 base and J by 5 bases, and 7 bases separated the two germline ends. Germline V gene data show CDR1 as SGHDT and CDR2 as YYEEEE. CDR3 length equals 14 residues.

This rearrangement joins TRBV2 to TRBJ2-7; TRBD1 might be the D (5 bases). V lost 4 bases to trimming and J lost 2 bases, with 24 bases between them. The germline gives CDR1 SNHLY, CDR2 FYNNEI. This CDR3 is built from 18 residues. The CDR3 nucleotides are TGTGCCAGCAGTGTTAGACAAAATGACAGCAAGCCGGCCTACGAGCAGTACTTC. Amino acids: CASSVRQNDSKPAYEQYF.